This is a list of T cell receptor beta chains from one sample in a study of T-cell memory formation after mild COVID-19. TCRdb independently ran MiXCR on the 5' RACE reads; one entry per CDR3 protein. The sample includes 550,000 to 600,000 distinct CDR3 sequences, 17% of them seen just once. Sample: PBMCs or a T cell subset sorted from them (not recorded which). The receptors were gathered from an adult woman who had mild COVID-19 (a few samples of this study predate the infection). Cell type and time point are not known. CDR3s include the opening cysteine and the closing phenylalanine or tryptophan. Each record gives: clone size, V gene, D gene, J gene, CDR3 protein, CDR3 DNA. The D gene is left open where the match is weak. Clone size is stated in some rows and not others, as once, few, many or a class when expanded.

clone size: few
V gene: TRBV7-6
D gene: TRBD2
J gene: TRBJ2-1
CDR3 protein: CASSYGGGAPNEQFF
CDR3 DNA: TGTGCCAGCAGCTACGGCGGGGGGGCCCCGAATGAGCAGTTCTTC

clone size: NA
V gene: TRBV11-2
D gene: TRBD2
J gene: TRBJ2-2
CDR3 protein: CASSPTEREVTGELFF
CDR3 DNA: TGTGCCAGCAGCCCTACCGAGCGGGAAGTTACCGGGGAGCTGTTTTTT

clone size: few
V gene: TRBV28
D gene: NA
J gene: TRBJ2-5
CDR3 protein: CASSRGNEETQYF
CDR3 DNA: TGTGCCAGCAGTCGGGGGAACGAAGAGACCCAGTACTTC

clone size: few
V gene: TRBV14
D gene: NA
J gene: TRBJ2-3
CDR3 protein: CASSQGVGPSTDTQYF
CDR3 DNA: TGTGCCAGCAGCCAAGGTGTAGGACCCAGCACAGATACGCAGTATTTT

clone size: few
V gene: TRBV6-5
D gene: NA
J gene: TRBJ2-7
CDR3 protein: CASSLFKPPYEQYF
CDR3 DNA: TGTGCCAGCAGTCTTTTTAAACCCCCCTACGAGCAGTACTTC

clone size: few
V gene: TRBV18
D gene: NA
J gene: TRBJ2-2
CDR3 protein: CASSPRALTNTGELFF
CDR3 DNA: TGTGCCAGCTCACCACGCGCACTAACGAACACCGGGGAGCTGTTTTTT

clone size: many
V gene: TRBV6-5
D gene: TRBD1
J gene: TRBJ2-1
CDR3 protein: CASSKGQGLSSEQFF
CDR3 DNA: TGTGCCAGCAGTAAAGGACAGGGTTTATCATCAGAGCAGTTCTTC

clone size: few
V gene: TRBV23-1
D gene: NA
J gene: TRBJ2-7
CDR3 protein: CASSHVTVSYEQYF
CDR3 DNA: TGCGCCAGCAGTCATGTGACAGTCTCCTACGAGCAGTACTTC

clone size: NA
V gene: TRBV20-1
D gene: TRBD1
J gene: TRBJ2-7
CDR3 protein: CSARDLGQGAISYEQYF
CDR3 DNA: TGCAGTGCTAGAGATCTGGGACAGGGGGCAATTTCCTACGAGCAGTACTTC

clone size: NA
V gene: TRBV10-3
D gene: NA
J gene: TRBJ1-1
CDR3 protein: CAISGLPSTEAFF
CDR3 DNA: TGTGCCATCAGTGGATTACCTTCCACTGAAGCTTTCTTT

clone size: few
V gene: TRBV5-5
D gene: TRBD1
J gene: TRBJ2-4
CDR3 protein: CASSLGSPLDRDRGAVVQYF
CDR3 DNA: TGTGCCAGCAGCTTGGGATCCCCCCTGGACCGGGACAGGGGGGCGGTAGTTCAGTACTTC

clone size: few
V gene: TRBV6-5
D gene: NA
J gene: TRBJ1-5
CDR3 protein: CASSFDFGQPQHF
CDR3 DNA: TGTGCCAGCAGTTTCGACTTTGGTCAGCCCCAGCATTTT

clone size: NA
V gene: TRBV4-3
D gene: NA
J gene: TRBJ2-7
CDR3 protein: CASSHIFGGEQYF
CDR3 DNA: TGCGCCAGCAGCCACATCTTCGGGGGCGAGCAGTACTTC

clone size: few
V gene: TRBV6-2/TRBV6-3
D gene: NA
J gene: TRBJ1-1
CDR3 protein: CASSYGKGHLNTEAFF
CDR3 DNA: TGTGCCAGCAGTTACGGAAAAGGACACCTGAACACTGAAGCTTTCTTT

clone size: few
V gene: TRBV29-1
D gene: NA
J gene: TRBJ2-1
CDR3 protein: CSVDGLGNEQFF
CDR3 DNA: TGCAGCGTTGACGGGTTGGGAAATGAGCAGTTCTTC

clone size: NA
V gene: TRBV6-2/TRBV6-3
D gene: TRBD2
J gene: TRBJ2-3
CDR3 protein: CASTVAGDGTDTQYF
CDR3 DNA: TGTGCCAGCACCGTAGCGGGAGATGGCACAGATACGCAGTATTTT

clone size: NA
V gene: TRBV21-1
D gene: NA
J gene: TRBJ2-4
CDR3 protein: CASVDYDTEAKNIQYF
CDR3 DNA: TGTGCCAGCGTCGACTACGACACTGAAGCCAAAAACATTCAGTACTTC

clone size: many
V gene: TRBV5-1
D gene: TRBD1
J gene: TRBJ2-1
CDR3 protein: CASSRSGTGVNEQFF
CDR3 DNA: TGCGCCAGCTCCCGATCCGGGACAGGGGTCAATGAGCAGTTCTTC

clone size: few
V gene: TRBV6-4
D gene: NA
J gene: TRBJ2-2
CDR3 protein: CASSDQDGTGELFF
CDR3 DNA: TGTGCCAGCAGTGATCAGGACGGCACCGGGGAGCTGTTTTTT

clone size: many
V gene: TRBV27
D gene: NA
J gene: TRBJ1-6
CDR3 protein: CASRALWGGLDSPLHF
CDR3 DNA: TGTGCCAGCAGGGCCCTTTGGGGGGGGCTGGATTCACCCCTCCACTTT

clone size: NA
V gene: TRBV5-1
D gene: NA
J gene: TRBJ2-3
CDR3 protein: CASSLAWQNTDTQYF
CDR3 DNA: TGCGCCAGCAGCTTGGCGTGGCAGAACACAGATACGCAGTATTTT

clone size: NA
V gene: TRBV24-1
D gene: NA
J gene: TRBJ2-4
CDR3 protein: CATSDFSGDGIQYF
CDR3 DNA: TGTGCCACCAGTGATTTTTCCGGAGACGGCATTCAGTACTTC

clone size: few
V gene: TRBV19
D gene: NA
J gene: TRBJ2-7
CDR3 protein: CASSPHEQYF
CDR3 DNA: TGTGCCAGTAGTCCCCACGAGCAGTACTTC

clone size: few
V gene: TRBV7-2
D gene: NA
J gene: TRBJ2-2
CDR3 protein: CASSLGTTTGELFF
CDR3 DNA: TGTGCCAGCAGCTTAGGGACTACAACCGGGGAGCTGTTTTTT

clone size: NA
V gene: TRBV7-9
D gene: TRBD1
J gene: TRBJ2-5
CDR3 protein: CASSETGQGIF
CDR3 DNA: TGTGCCAGCAGCGAGACGGGACAGGGGATATTC

clone size: few
V gene: TRBV6-5
D gene: NA
J gene: TRBJ2-7
CDR3 protein: CASSYRRGRGEQYF
CDR3 DNA: TGTGCCAGCAGTTACCGCAGGGGAAGAGGCGAGCAGTACTTC

clone size: few
V gene: TRBV29-1
D gene: TRBD2
J gene: TRBJ2-5
CDR3 protein: CSVGGLVVRETQYF
CDR3 DNA: TGCAGCGTCGGAGGACTAGTTGTGAGGGAGACCCAGTACTTC

clone size: once
V gene: TRBV6-5
D gene: NA
J gene: TRBJ1-1
CDR3 protein: CASSRTGVRISTEAFF
CDR3 DNA: TGTGCCAGCAGTCGAACAGGCGTAAGAATATCCACTGAAGCTTTCTTT

clone size: NA
V gene: TRBV5-1
D gene: TRBD1
J gene: TRBJ1-2
CDR3 protein: CASSLRGRDGGYTF
CDR3 DNA: TGCGCCAGCAGCTTAAGGGGGCGAGATGGTGGCTACACCTTC

clone size: NA
V gene: TRBV7-2
D gene: NA
J gene: TRBJ1-3
CDR3 protein: CASSLGARHSGNTIYF
CDR3 DNA: TGTGCCAGCAGCTTAGGGGCACGCCACTCTGGAAACACCATATATTTT

clone size: few
V gene: TRBV5-1
D gene: NA
J gene: TRBJ1-2
CDR3 protein: CASSLGEAGYGYTF
CDR3 DNA: TGCGCCAGCAGCTTAGGAGAGGCGGGCTATGGCTACACCTTC

clone size: few
V gene: TRBV7-9
D gene: NA
J gene: TRBJ2-3
CDR3 protein: CAISLRMSTDTQYF
CDR3 DNA: TGTGCCATCAGTTTGCGGATGAGCACAGATACGCAGTATTTT

clone size: NA
V gene: TRBV9
D gene: TRBD2
J gene: TRBJ2-1
CDR3 protein: CASSDSGGEINEQFF
CDR3 DNA: TGTGCCAGCAGCGATAGCGGGGGGGAGATCAATGAGCAGTTCTTC

clone size: many
V gene: TRBV3-1
D gene: TRBD2
J gene: TRBJ2-3
CDR3 protein: CASSQYAQTSGGTDTQYF
CDR3 DNA: TGTGCCAGCAGCCAATATGCCCAAACTAGCGGGGGAACAGATACGCAGTATTTT

clone size: NA
V gene: TRBV29-1
D gene: NA
J gene: TRBJ2-2
CDR3 protein: CSVIWADYTGELFF
CDR3 DNA: TGCAGCGTTATCTGGGCAGACTACACCGGGGAGCTGTTTTTT

clone size: NA
V gene: TRBV7-9
D gene: NA
J gene: TRBJ2-7
CDR3 protein: CASSFSPGERYEQYF
CDR3 DNA: TGTGCCAGCAGCTTCAGTCCAGGGGAGAGGTACGAGCAGTACTTC

clone size: few
V gene: TRBV4-3
D gene: NA
J gene: TRBJ2-1
CDR3 protein: CASSQDGADFDNEQFF
CDR3 DNA: TGCGCCAGCAGCCAAGATGGAGCGGACTTTGACAATGAGCAGTTCTTC

clone size: NA
V gene: TRBV29-1
D gene: NA
J gene: TRBJ1-1
CDR3 protein: CSVEGAGSNTEAFF
CDR3 DNA: TGCAGCGTTGAAGGGGCAGGGTCCAACACTGAAGCTTTCTTT

clone size: NA
V gene: TRBV3-1
D gene: NA
J gene: TRBJ2-2
CDR3 protein: CASSQEPGIGSGELFF
CDR3 DNA: TGTGCCAGCAGCCAAGAACCCGGGATCGGGTCCGGGGAGCTGTTTTTT

clone size: NA
V gene: TRBV5-1
D gene: TRBD1
J gene: TRBJ2-7
CDR3 protein: CASSLARQGVSEQYF
CDR3 DNA: TGCGCCAGCAGCTTGGCCAGACAGGGAGTCAGCGAGCAGTACTTC

clone size: NA
V gene: TRBV29-1
D gene: NA
J gene: TRBJ2-2
CDR3 protein: CSVGHPGTSTGELFF
CDR3 DNA: TGCAGCGTTGGCCACCCGGGGACGTCCACCGGGGAGCTGTTTTTT

clone size: few
V gene: TRBV12-3/TRBV12-4
D gene: NA
J gene: TRBJ2-7
CDR3 protein: CASSLFLGPYEQYF
CDR3 DNA: TGTGCCAGCAGTTTGTTCCTGGGTCCCTACGAGCAGTACTTC

clone size: few
V gene: TRBV6-2/TRBV6-3
D gene: NA
J gene: TRBJ2-7
CDR3 protein: CASRDVNYEQYF
CDR3 DNA: TGTGCCAGCAGAGATGTGAACTACGAGCAGTACTTC

clone size: few
V gene: TRBV5-1
D gene: NA
J gene: TRBJ1-5
CDR3 protein: CASSLGLSGNQPQHF
CDR3 DNA: TGCGCCAGCAGCTTGGGGCTTTCAGGTAATCAGCCCCAGCATTTT

clone size: NA
V gene: TRBV18
D gene: TRBD2
J gene: TRBJ2-7
CDR3 protein: CASTRLAGLDEQYF
CDR3 DNA: TGTGCCAGCACCCGACTAGCGGGTCTTGACGAGCAGTACTTC

clone size: many
V gene: TRBV27
D gene: NA
J gene: TRBJ2-1
CDR3 protein: CASSRLGARDNEQFF
CDR3 DNA: TGTGCCAGCTCCCGGTTAGGGGCCCGTGACAATGAGCAGTTCTTC